This T cell receptor beta chain is from a study of T-cell reconstitution after alpha-beta-depleted transplantation in children. Findings of the study overall: Diversity and T-cell counts at one year after transplant derived mostly from new T cells. Some patients owed their high day-60 TCRbeta diversity to surviving recipient T cells and thymic progenitors. About two months after transplant, alpha-beta T cells reportedly came from several hundred expanded graft clones.

The V and J ends lost 2 bases and 2 bases respectively, with 12 bases between them. CDR1 SGHRS and CDR2 YFSETQ come from the germline V gene. This CDR3 has 15 residues. This clonotype appeared many times. What it binds is not known. Unique molecular identifiers were incorporated into the prepared TCRbeta library. From the PCR reads, TCRdb called clonotypes with MiXCR, one entry per CDR3 protein. This table has roughly 200,000 distinct CDR3 sequences, roughly 11% appearing once. This clonotype was sampled from a child under two years old with acute myeloid leukemia, due to receive a stem cell transplant. The sequenced sample was PBMCs, obtained before TCRalphabeta/CD19-depleted stem cell transplant. V and J are TRBV5-1 and TRBJ2-3; no firm D call. The CDR3 coding sequence is TGCGCCAGCAGCTTCCAGTTCGATCACACAGATACGCAGTATTTT. Its protein product is CASSFQFDHTDTQYF.